The TCR beta chain described here comes from a study of identical twins. Whole-study findings and limits: Twins shared beta out-of-frame sequences in excess, but this excess was weaker. Reduced insertions were recorded for abundant cord blood beta clonotypes, with no such pattern in memory repertoires.

V gave up 1 base and J gave up 2 bases, with 9 bases separating them. The CDR3 spans 14 residues. From germline, CDR1 is MNHNS and CDR2 SASEGT. A universal primer site was added by template switching, and unique molecular identifiers were carried by the cDNA. MiXCR, run by TCRdb on the 5' RACE reads, gives a single entry per CDR3 protein. The sample shows some 330,000 distinct CDR3 sequences, approximately 10% of them seen only once. This clonotype has more than one count but fewer than ten. Its cognate antigen is unknown. This TCR came from a woman between 50 and 59 years old in good health. Sequenced input: naive T cells sorted from blood. The chain couples TRBV6-1 to TRBJ2-7; no firm D call. CDR3 sequence reads: CASSEVIGTYEQYV. The CDR3 coding sequence is TGTGCCAGCAGTGAAGTAATTGGAACCTACGAGCAGTACGTC.